The rows below give T cell receptor beta chains drawn from one sample of a study of CD8 T cells in Susac syndrome. From the immunoSEQ multiplex PCR reads, TCRdb called clonotypes with MiXCR, one entry per CDR3 protein. The repertoire holds some 150,000 distinct CDR3 sequences, with roughly 95% as singletons. Sequencing was carried out using CD4+ T cells from PBMCs. The receptors derive from a human donor in good health. CDR3s include the opening cysteine and the closing phenylalanine or tryptophan. D genes are given only for firm matches. For some rows the clone size is stated as once, few or many, or as a class when expanded; others skip it.

>-|TRBJ2-3|TRBV9|-
TGTGCCAGCAGACCCGACTCCACAGATACGCAGTATTTT
CASRPDSTDTQYF
>-|TRBJ1-2|TRBV7-8|TRBD1
TGTGCCAGCAGCTTAATCAGTCAGGGGGCTAGTGGCTACACCTTC
CASSLISQGASGYTF
>-|TRBJ2-6|TRBV25-1|TRBD2
TGTGCCAGCAGTGAAATGGGAGGGTCTGGGGCCAACGTCCTGACTTTC
CASSEMGGSGANVLTF
>-|TRBJ2-7|TRBV11-2|-
TGTGCCAGCACCTCCAGGGGACCCTCCTACGAGCAGTACTTC
CASTSRGPSYEQYF
>once|TRBJ2-5|TRBV15|-
TGTGCCACCAGCACGTCGACTAGTATTCTGGGGACCCAGTACTTC
CATSTSTSILGTQYF
>-|TRBJ1-2|TRBV6-6|-
TGTGCCAGCAACTCCCAGTGGGGGGATGGCTACACCTTC
CASNSQWGDGYTF
>-|TRBJ2-2|TRBV30|TRBD2
TGTGCCTGGAGGTCGGACCGGAAGGTCACTAGCGGGATTAACGGGGAGCTGTTTTTT
CAWRSDRKVTSGINGELFF
>-|TRBJ2-5|TRBV20-1|-
TGCAGTGCTAGATCCCCCGTGGGCCAAGAGACCCAGTACTTC
CSARSPVGQETQYF
>-|TRBJ1-5|TRBV9|TRBD1
TGTGCCAGCAGCGCCGGGACAGGGTATCAGCCCCAGCATTTT
CASSAGTGYQPQHF
>-|TRBJ1-1|TRBV7-9|-
TGTGCCAGCAGCTTAGGGGTCGGGAGGACTGAAGCTTTCTTT
CASSLGVGRTEAFF
>-|TRBJ2-2|TRBV19|TRBD2
TGTGCCAGTAGTCCCCAGCGGGACGGAACCGGGGAGCTGTTTTTT
CASSPQRDGTGELFF
>-|TRBJ1-1|TRBV12-3/TRBV12-4|-
TGTGCCAGCAGGCCGGACACCGGGAACACTGAAGCTTTCTTT
CASRPDTGNTEAFF
>-|TRBJ1-3|TRBV20-1|-
TGCAGTGCTAGGCACCAAGTCTCTGGAAACACCATATATTTT
CSARHQVSGNTIYF
>once|TRBJ2-4|TRBV19|-
TGTGCCAGTAGTCCCCGGGGCGGGGTAGCCAAAAACATTCAGTACTTC
CASSPRGGVAKNIQYF
>once|TRBJ2-5|TRBV11-2|-
TGTGCCAGCAGGGAAGGGGGTTGGACCCAGTACTTC
CASREGGWTQYF
>-|TRBJ2-3|TRBV3-1|-
TGTGCCACCCGTATGAGGGGGGCTAGGGATACGCAGTATTTT
CATRMRGARDTQYF
>-|TRBJ2-7|TRBV28|TRBD2
TGTGCCAGCAGGGGCGTAGGACTAGCCGGAAGCTCCTACGAGCAGTACTTC
CASRGVGLAGSSYEQYF
>-|TRBJ1-4|TRBV4-1|-
TGCGCCAGCAGCCCTTTCGGGAGTGCTAATGAAAAACTGTTTTTT
CASSPFGSANEKLFF
>-|TRBJ2-7|TRBV4-1|TRBD2
TGCGCCAGCAGCCAACCACTAGCGGGATACAACGAGCAGTACTTC
CASSQPLAGYNEQYF
>-|TRBJ2-1|TRBV6-6|-
TGTGCCAGCAGTGCCTTAGAGTACAATGAGCAGTTCTTC
CASSALEYNEQFF
>once|TRBJ2-5|TRBV5-6|TRBD1
TGTGCCAGCAGCTCGACAGGGAGAGGAGAGACCCAGTACTTC
CASSSTGRGETQYF
>-|TRBJ2-3|TRBV20-1|-
TGCAGTGCTAGACCGTGGTCGGGAGTAGGAGATACGCAGTATTTT
CSARPWSGVGDTQYF
>-|TRBJ1-5|TRBV6-1|TRBD1
TGTGCCAGCCGCGGACAGGTCCTAAATCAGCCCCAGCATTTT
CASRGQVLNQPQHF